The entry below describes one TCR beta chain. This clone was observed a few times. No antigen is known for it. Within one base of it there is no much larger clone, and no base qualities were kept. After removal of 5 bases from V and 7 bases from J, the junction retains 17 bases not matched to a gene. The CDR3 spans 17 residues, from the cysteine through the phenylalanine. The DNA shown is the 51-base CDR3, in frame from base 1. Via the germline V gene, CDR1 is SGHDT and CDR2 YYEEEE. Collaborating institutions collected whole blood in K2EDTA tubes following their own protocols. For TCRbeta analysis, collaborator samples were shipped as frozen whole blood, as isolated PBMCs, or as DNA extracted from either sample type. TCRbeta CDR3 regions were amplified from genomic DNA by means of the immunoSEQ Assay, a bias-controlled multiplex PCR. Per the original workflow: The number of nucleated cells in each sample was estimated from the amplification of reference gene primers within the assay. Sequence reads were collapsed and filtered to measure the absolute abundance of every unique TCRbeta CDR3 rearrangement. For each sample, productive Simpson clonality was calculated as the square root of Simpson's diversity index over productive rearrangements. TCRdb carries this immuneACCESS record with in-frame sequences only. Its versions omit some clonotypes, under half of them owing to an unresolved V gene in the studies checked, with the rest unexplained. D and trimming were read from the DNA, whereas the V and J calls and clone size are those reported in that table. This sample is represented by more than 95,000 clones; 82% of them were singletons. About 8% of the sample belongs to the ten largest clones.

The data stem from a study of blood T cell repertoires in COVID-19 (dated by TCRdb to about 2020). Regarding the complete study: The collaborator samples originated in the United States, Italy and Spain and spanned the acute and convalescent phases of COVID-19. The repertoires were made available in a free public database intended to serve as a resource for research on the immune response to SARS-CoV-2. Sample metadata almost always included a de-identified subject ID, COVID-19 status, age in years and sex. The material from the prospective study consisted of cDNA or gDNA derived from T cells, B-cell-depleted T cells, or PBMCs. Samples were obtained from the ongoing ImmuneRACE study (first 160 participants) and from 1,200 or so subjects provided by 6 global collaborators. HLA class I and class II types, where available, came from metadata supplied by the sample provider rather than from assay-based typing. The dataset comprised deeply sampled blood TCRbeta repertoires from subjects exposed to, actively infected with, or recovered from COVID-19. Results the study describes overall, beyond this receptor: The amount of clinical and demographic metadata varied by source and participant and was provided uncurated.

Sequencing was performed on peripheral blood. Recombination connected TRBV5-6 to TRBJ2-1; TRBD2 lines up with 8 middle nucleotides. This sequence originates from a man between 65 and 85 years old with active or convalescent COVID-19. The DNA reads TGTGCCAGCAGTACTCAATCCGGGGGGACTAGGTCGAATGAGCAGTTCTTC. It codes for CASSTQSGGTRSNEQFF. When the CDR3 is completed using the reference TRBV5-6 and TRBJ2-1 genes on either side, the full variable domain is DAGVTQSPTHLIKTRGQQVTLRCSPKSGHDTVSWYQQALGQGPQFIFQYYEEEERQRGNFPDRFSGHQFPNYSSELNVNALLLGDSALYLCASSTQSGGTRSNEQFFGPGTRLTVL.